This is a list of T cell receptor beta chains from one sample in a study of cytomegalovirus exposure and HLA in healthy donors. Method: immunoSEQ multiplex PCR; TCRdb's copy keeps in-frame clones and lacks some. The table includes about 94,000 clones, about 80% detected once. Specimen: PBMCs. Receptor source: a man aged 35 to 55 in good health and CMV-seropositive. Both conserved end residues are part of each CDR3. Size values are once, few and many counts, or a class for expanded clones, and some rows have none.

abundance: once
v_gene: TRBV5-5
CDR3aa: CASSLNPGGRTYNEQFF

abundance: -
v_gene: TRBV28
CDR3aa: CASSFFGRVNNEQFF

abundance: -
v_gene: TRBV27
CDR3aa: CASSLGGDDRYGYTF

abundance: -
v_gene: TRBV7-9
CDR3aa: CASNTVPGSGEQYF

abundance: -
v_gene: TRBV11-2
CDR3aa: CASLGGLAGDEQFF

abundance: -
v_gene: TRBV28
CDR3aa: CASSRLAGAYEQFF

abundance: few
v_gene: TRBV4-1
CDR3aa: CASSLVGRGRSGELFF

abundance: -
v_gene: TRBV5-4
CDR3aa: CASSLANRGPTEAFF

abundance: -
v_gene: TRBV9
CDR3aa: CASSDPLAGGDGDTQYF

abundance: -
v_gene: TRBV25-1
CDR3aa: CASTGLGKQYF

abundance: few
v_gene: TRBV9
CDR3aa: CASSVGDLAGGRETQYF

abundance: -
v_gene: TRBV29-1
CDR3aa: CAAQGAHSGANVLTF

abundance: -
v_gene: TRBV11-3
CDR3aa: CASSFGGSYEQYF

abundance: few
v_gene: TRBV5-6
CDR3aa: CASSRGLQDEQYF

abundance: -
v_gene: TRBV5-1
CDR3aa: CASSVSGTFQETQYF

abundance: -
v_gene: TRBV2
CDR3aa: CASRDGTARNEQYF

abundance: few
v_gene: TRBV6-6
CDR3aa: CASSYSGGGRNSPLHF

abundance: -
v_gene: TRBV18
CDR3aa: CASSGLAGSYNEQFF

abundance: -
v_gene: TRBV6-1
CDR3aa: CASTRTTSTDTQYF

abundance: -
v_gene: TRBV5-4
CDR3aa: CASSFQLFTDTQYF

abundance: -
v_gene: TRBV6-6
CDR3aa: CASRAITYEQYF

abundance: few
v_gene: TRBV5-6
CDR3aa: CASSPSHRHYEQYF

abundance: -
v_gene: TRBV6-5
CDR3aa: CASRRRVDTEAFF

abundance: -
v_gene: TRBV28
CDR3aa: CASSSGQGNSQPQHF